This TCR beta chain appears in the sequencing data of a study of blood T cell repertoires in COVID-19. Overall study context: COVID-19 samples from acute and convalescent phases originated in the United States, Italy and Spain. Sources were T cells, B-cell-depleted T cells, or PBMCs; the material itself was cDNA or gDNA.

This clone was recorded once. Authors' processing steps: By means of reference gene primer amplification, nucleated cell counts were estimated. Profiled with immunoSEQ multiplex PCR; TCRdb holds only in-frame clones, not every one. D and trimming were read from the DNA, whereas the V and J calls and clone size are those reported in that table. Among some 130,000 clones listed, approximately 89% were seen once. Germline values: CDR1 SGHTA, CDR2 FQGNSA. The V and J ends lost 5 bases and 2 bases respectively, with 18 bases between them. The CDR3 runs 16 residues. Sequencing was performed on peripheral blood. The gene calls are TRBV7-2 and TRBJ1-2; TRBD1 is a possible D gene (5 bases). The sequence was collected from a man aged 50-59 years with acute or convalescent COVID-19. The CDR3 is CASSPGGNGKNYGYTF. CDR3 nucleotide sequence: TGTGCCAGCAGCCCGGGGGGGAATGGGAAGAACTATGGCTACACCTTC.